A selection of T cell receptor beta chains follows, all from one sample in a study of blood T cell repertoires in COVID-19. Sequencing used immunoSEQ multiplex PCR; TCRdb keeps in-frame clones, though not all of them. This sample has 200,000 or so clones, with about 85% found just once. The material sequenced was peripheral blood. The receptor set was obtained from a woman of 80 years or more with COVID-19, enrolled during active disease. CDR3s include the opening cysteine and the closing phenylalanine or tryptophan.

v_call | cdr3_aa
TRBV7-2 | CASSPGTAGNTIYF
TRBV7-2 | CASSSRSGGADTQYF
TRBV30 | CAWSGTGGEKLFF
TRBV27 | CASRPEGLGYNEQFF
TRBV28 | CASGRPGGEGQPQHF
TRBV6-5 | CASYSGVAQFF
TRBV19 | CASSGSRTPGREKLFF
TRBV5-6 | CASSLAKSGAGVGSPLHF
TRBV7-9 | CASSPRTGDSYNEQFF
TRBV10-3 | CAISVARENGEQYF
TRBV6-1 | CASSELGQGIYEQYF
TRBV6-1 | CASSSVEGNYGYTF
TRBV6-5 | CASSMAGLGNTIYF
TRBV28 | CASSSAGVSNSPLHF
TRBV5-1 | CASSLGVGGGTDTQYF
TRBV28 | CASSAKAGYEQYF
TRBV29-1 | CSVREGGETQYF
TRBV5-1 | CASKDSQMQYF
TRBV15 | CATSPSSGGGYNEQFF
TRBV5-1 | CASSLQGLAGAGNEQFF
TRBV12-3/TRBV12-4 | CASSFQGQPQHF
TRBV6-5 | CASTGQGYQPQHF
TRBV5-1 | CASSLGGTETQYF
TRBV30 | CAWRPIEGARYEQYF
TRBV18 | CASSPLGAREQYF
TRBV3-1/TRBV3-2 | CASSLGTGFEGYTF
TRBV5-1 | CASSPGLGNNEQFF
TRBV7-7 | CASSLSAGGLTGELFF
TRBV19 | CASSLTTGPSGNTIYF
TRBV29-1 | CSVVIGEKLFF
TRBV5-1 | CASSPDSGNQPQHF
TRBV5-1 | CASSPPSGGDNEQFF
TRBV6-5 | CASSYGGFNQPQHF
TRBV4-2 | CASSLDRRNEKLFF
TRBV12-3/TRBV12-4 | CATHSTGELFF
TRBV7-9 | CASSLVASGGYEQFF
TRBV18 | CASSRDLLSPLHF
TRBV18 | CASSPQVIAGGRAAQYF
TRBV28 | CASSSQGIANYGYTF
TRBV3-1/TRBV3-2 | CASSPRGGMGETQYF
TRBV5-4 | CASSLAGRGGPGTGELFF
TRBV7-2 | CASSPLGTGGTDTQYF
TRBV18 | CASSPTGMEVEKLFF
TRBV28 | CASSIAGGRANEQFF
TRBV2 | CASSDVAGGRETQYF
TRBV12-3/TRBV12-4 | CASSPGEGKLFF
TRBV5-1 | CASSPGTAGNTIYF
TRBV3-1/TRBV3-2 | CASSQEGSGAYNEQFF
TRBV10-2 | CASRTAGGAVETQYF
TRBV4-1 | CASSQVPYRGPQPQHF
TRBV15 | CATSRDWGRGTDTQYF
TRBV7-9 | CASSLSGGGGYTF
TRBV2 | CASSWGGGSQPQHF